The rows below give T cell receptor beta chains drawn from one sample of a study. TCRdb used MiXCR to reprocess the RT-PCR reads, holding one entry per CDR3 protein. The data contain 550,000 to 750,000 distinct CDR3 sequences, approximately 15% of them singletons. The sample taken for sequencing was memory CD4+ T cells from blood. The receptors were sampled from a female donor in good health, serving as a healthy control. The CDR3 runs from the conserved cysteine through the conserved F or W. The D gene is left open where the match is weak. Clone size is shown for a subset of rows, as once, few, many or a class of expanded clone.

j_call | clone_size | d_call | v_call | cdr3_nt | cdr3_aa
TRBJ1-1 | - | - | TRBV5-1 | TGCGCCAGCAGCTCCCGACAGTCTATGAACACTGAAGCTTTCTTT | CASSSRQSMNTEAFF
TRBJ2-1 | - | TRBD2 | TRBV20-1 | TGCAGTGCTAGGGGGTCTAGCGGGAGCACCTACAATGAGCAGTTCTTC | CSARGSSGSTYNEQFF
TRBJ2-7 | - | TRBD1 | TRBV27 | TGTGCCAGCAGTTTTTCCGCTACAGGGGACTCCTACGAGCAGTACTTC | CASSFSATGDSYEQYF
TRBJ1-5 | few | - | TRBV7-6 | TGTGCCAGCACCGCCTTGGGGGGTGGGGTGAGCAATCAGCCCCAGCATTTT | CASTALGGGVSNQPQHF
TRBJ2-7 | - | TRBD2 | TRBV7-4 | TGTGCCGGTCCTAGCGGGAGCTCCTACGAGCAGTACTTC | CAGPSGSSYEQYF
TRBJ1-5 | - | TRBD1 | TRBV20-1 | TGCAGTGCTCCTCCAATCTTCCGACAGGGGTTACAACAGCCCCAGCATTTT | CSAPPIFRQGLQQPQHF
TRBJ1-2 | - | - | TRBV20-1 | TGCAGTGCTAGAGAGTCAGGGACGGCTCTTGAGTATGGCTACACCTTC | CSARESGTALEYGYTF
TRBJ2-3 | - | TRBD2 | TRBV4-3 | TGCGCCAGCAGCTTCAGCGATACTAGCGGGACAACAGATACGCAGTATTTT | CASSFSDTSGTTDTQYF
TRBJ2-7 | once | - | TRBV5-4 | TGTGCCAGCAGCTATTACGACCTTGCAGCCTACGAGCAGTACTTC | CASSYYDLAAYEQYF
TRBJ2-1 | - | - | TRBV27 | TGTGCCAGCAGCTCCCCGGGCCGGGGGAGGCTCAATGAGCAGTTCTTC | CASSSPGRGRLNEQFF
TRBJ2-7 | many | - | TRBV6-5 | TGTGCCACCCGCGCAGACGGCCTTTGGGGCTACGAGCAGTACTTC | CATRADGLWGYEQYF
TRBJ2-1 | few | - | TRBV4-2 | TGTGCCAGCAGCCAAGACCCTCTCGTAGCGGAGCAGTTCTTC | CASSQDPLVAEQFF
TRBJ2-7 | few | - | TRBV7-6 | TGTGCCAGCAGCTTATTAGACGCGGGAGAGCAGTACTTC | CASSLLDAGEQYF
TRBJ2-5 | - | - | TRBV7-7 | TGTGCCAGCAGCGCGGGACTGACCCAAGAGACCCAGTACTTC | CASSAGLTQETQYF
TRBJ2-2 | few | - | TRBV5-1 | TGCGCCAGCAGCTTGGTGGTCTCAACAGCGAACACCGGGGAGCTGTTTTTT | CASSLVVSTANTGELFF